The rows below give T cell receptor beta chains drawn from one sample of a study of T cell repertoires in cytomegalovirus infection. TCRdb called the reads again in MiXCR, with one record for every CDR3 protein. Here the sample spans 450,000 to 650,000 distinct CDR3 sequences, approximately 26% being singletons. Sequenced material: PBMCs. The receptors come from a human donor in good health (CMV status not recorded). Some clones in this sample may be carry-over from other donors' samples. Both conserved end residues are part of each CDR3. A D gene is named only where the DNA matches it firmly. Some rows mark clone size as missing; the rest say once, few, many or name a class of expanded clone.

d_gene	v_gene	abundance	j_gene	CDR3nt	CDR3aa
TRBD1	TRBV6-5	few	TRBJ1-1	TGTGCCAGCAGTTACGGGCAGGGGGCGATGAACACTGAAGCTTTCTTT	CASSYGQGAMNTEAFF
NA	TRBV6-2/TRBV6-3	many	TRBJ2-7	TGTGCCAGCAGAGACCCCCGCGAGCAGTACTTC	CASRDPREQYF
TRBD2	TRBV6-8	few	TRBJ2-1	TGTGCCAGCAGCACCGGGACTAGCCGAACTCCGAATGAGCAGTTCTTC	CASSTGTSRTPNEQFF
TRBD1	TRBV7-2	many	TRBJ1-1	TGTGCCAGCAGCTTTAACCAGGGGGCAAACACTGAAGCTTTCTTT	CASSFNQGANTEAFF
TRBD1	TRBV25-1	NA	TRBJ1-1	TGTGCCAGCAGTACAGGGGACACTGAAGCTTTCTTT	CASSTGDTEAFF
NA	TRBV9	NA	TRBJ2-5	TGTGCCAGCAGCGTAGGAGAGGTCCGTATTGAGACCCAGTACTTC	CASSVGEVRIETQYF
NA	TRBV7-8	NA	TRBJ1-1	TGTGCCAGCAGCTTAGCGGGAATAGGAGATGAAGCTTTCTTT	CASSLAGIGDEAFF
TRBD2	TRBV5-1	NA	TRBJ2-3	TGCGCCAGCAGCTACGGACTAGTAGATGGCACAGATACGCAGTATTTT	CASSYGLVDGTDTQYF
NA	TRBV6-5	NA	TRBJ2-1	TGTGCCAGCAGTTACCTCAGTCCGCCCCATGAGCAGTTCTTC	CASSYLSPPHEQFF
NA	TRBV7-2	many	TRBJ2-1	TGTGCCAGCAGCTTAGGTGCTGCTCATTGGGGTGAGCAGTTCTTC	CASSLGAAHWGEQFF
TRBD2	TRBV6-6	NA	TRBJ2-5	TGTGCCAGCAGTTACTTCGGACTAGCGTTCGAAGAGACCCAGTACTTC	CASSYFGLAFEETQYF
TRBD1	TRBV5-1	few	TRBJ2-5	TGCGCCAGCAGCTTCCGGACAGGGGGCATTTCACAAGAGACCCAGTACTTC	CASSFRTGGISQETQYF
NA	TRBV10-3	NA	TRBJ1-2	TGTGCCATCAGTGAGTCACCAGGAGGTAGCTATGGCTACACCTTC	CAISESPGGSYGYTF
TRBD2	TRBV7-3	few	TRBJ2-1	TGTGCCAGCACCGGGGGGGTAGCGGACTACAATGAGCAGTTCTTC	CASTGGVADYNEQFF
NA	TRBV12-3/TRBV12-4	NA	TRBJ1-5	TGTGCCAGCAGTTGTTCAGGGAATCAGCCCCAGCATTTT	CASSCSGNQPQHF